Below, 17 T cell receptor beta chains from the same sample are listed, as sequenced in a study of cytomegalovirus exposure and HLA in healthy donors. Both 60 Vbeta primers and 13 Jbeta primers went into the PCR. Data came from immunoSEQ multiplex PCR; TCRdb stores just in-frame clones and leaves some out. The sample has roughly 200,000 clones, around 77% seen once. Input material: PBMCs. Source of these receptors: a man aged 25 to 40 in good health and CMV-seronegative.

The genes are TRBV7-9 and TRBJ2-5; D is undetermined. CDR3 length equals 14 residues. V lost 3 bases to trimming and J lost 5 bases, with 13 bases between them. Per the germline V gene, CDR1 is SEHNR and CDR2 is FQNEAQ (reference sequence). In DNA, the CDR3 is TGTGCCAGCAGCTTTATACAGTCTCGGGAGACCCAGTACTTC. It translates to CASSFIQSRETQYF. Together with reference TRBV7-9 and TRBJ2-5, the CDR3 gives the full variable domain: DTGVSQNPRHKITKRGQNVTFRCDPISEHNRLYWYRQTLGQGPEFLTYFQNEAQLEKSRLLSDRFSAERPKGSFSTLEIQRTEQGDSAMYLCASSFIQSRETQYFGPGTRLLVL.

This clone was seen just once. The chain is built from TRBV9 and TRBJ1-5; 8 nucleotides line up with TRBD1. This CDR3 has 15 amino acids. Germline assignment: CDR1 SGDLS and CDR2 YYNGEE. V gave up 2 bases and J gave up 1 base; unmatched junction bases: 2. The CDR3 loop reads CASSVTGGSNQPQHF. DNA of the CDR3: TGTGCCAGCAGCGTTACAGGGGGGAGCAATCAGCCCCAGCATTTT. The full variable domain, its missing parts supplied by reference TRBV9 and TRBJ1-5, is DSGVTQTPKHLITATGQRVTLRCSPRSGDLSVYWYQQSLDQGLQFLIQYYNGEERAKGNILERFSAQQFPDLHSELNLSSLELGDSALYFCASSVTGGSNQPQHFGDGTRLSIL.

This clone has just one count. The J gene is TRBJ1-5, the V gene TRBV28, with a tentative D call TRBD1 (6 bases). In germline, CDR1 is MDHEN, CDR2 SYDVKM. CDR3 size: 15 residues. The germline V and J ends were trimmed by 5 bases and 0 bases, with 11 bases remaining between them. Here the CDR3 DNA reads TGTGCCAGCAGTACTGGGACAAGTAGCAATCAGCCCCAGCATTTT. It yields the protein CASSTGTSSNQPQHF.

The CDR3: CASSNSGRKHEKLFF. CDR3 coding DNA: TGTGCCAGTAGTAACTCCGGCAGGAAGCATGAAAAACTGTTTTTT. This rearrangement joins TRBV19 to TRBJ1-4; unclear D gene. This CDR3 region has 15 residues. V was clipped by 4 bases and J by 6 bases, with 15 bases between them. Per the germline V gene, CDR1 is LNHDA and CDR2 is SQIVND (reference sequence).

In this sample, this clone turned up a few times. The chain carries TRBV9 and TRBJ2-5; D perhaps matches TRBD2 (6 bases). From germline, CDR1 is SGDLS and CDR2 YYNGEE. This CDR3 comprises 14 residues. The V gene lost 3 bases and the J gene lost 5 bases, with 14 bases spanning the gap. CDR3 region: CASSANRGSETQYF. The CDR3 DNA sequence: TGTGCCAGCAGCGCCAATCGGGGGTCGGAGACCCAGTACTTC.

This chain uses TRBV27 with TRBJ2-7, with 10 bases matching TRBD2. The trim removed 3 bases at V and 2 bases at J, leaving 22 bases unmatched. Looked up from germline, CDR1 is MNHEY and CDR2 is SMNVEV (reference sequence). This CDR3 is 21 amino acids long. The chain's CDR3 is CASSFTGPGVLAGDPTYEQYF. CDR3 nucleotides: TGTGCCAGCAGTTTCACAGGGCCGGGTGTGCTAGCGGGAGACCCGACCTACGAGCAGTACTTC.

This clone was counted only a few times. This sequence joins TRBV9 and TRBJ2-7; D is unresolved. Germline CDR1 reads SGDLS; CDR2 reads YYNGEE. Trimming pared 0 bases from V and 5 bases from J, leaving 6 bases between. CDR3 length: 12 amino acids. CDR3 protein: CASSVAGDEQYF. The CDR3 DNA follows: TGTGCCAGCAGCGTAGCCGGAGACGAGCAGTACTTC.

The chain is built from TRBV28 and TRBJ2-1; D unresolved. Germline CDR1 and CDR2: MDHEN and SYDVKM. The CDR3 is 14 residues long. Trimming left V 2 bases short and J 0 bases short, with 5 bases between. CDR3 bases: TGTGCCAGCAGTTTAACCAGCTCCTACAATGAGCAGTTCTTC. Translating it yields CASSLTSSYNEQFF.

The CDR3 coding sequence is TGCAGCGTTGAGGACAGGAGTGAGGGAGAGACCCAGTACTTC. Amino acid sequence: CSVEDRSEGETQYF. The V and J genes are TRBV29-1 and TRBJ2-5; TRBD1 matches at 7 bases. This CDR3 region has 14 residues. Germline assignment: CDR1 SQVTM and CDR2 ANQGSEA. V was clipped by 3 bases and J by 4 bases; unmatched bases: 8. Drawing the rest from reference TRBV29-1 and TRBJ2-5, the complete variable domain is SAVISQKPSRDICQRGTSLTIQCQVDSQVTMMFWYRQQPGQSLTLIATANQGSEATYESGFVIDKFPISRPNLTFSTLTVSNMSPEDSSIYLCSVEDRSEGETQYFGPGTRLLVL.

The J gene is TRBJ2-4, the V gene TRBV6-7; 7 bases map to TRBD1. TRBV6-7 falls under the ORF class, with uncertain function. The CDR3 runs to 16 residues. J was trimmed by 0 bases and V by 6 bases; bases with no gene match: 8. The CDR3 reads CASSRGQSIAKNIQYF. The CDR3 DNA reads as TGTGCCAGCAGCCGGGGACAGTCGATAGCCAAAAACATTCAGTACTTC.

The chain combines TRBV21-1 with TRBJ2-7; TRBD1 reflects the table's D call only, with no check against the DNA. TRBV21-1 constitutes a pseudogene. There are 21 residues in the CDR3. CDR3 nucleotide sequence: TGTGCCAGCAGCAAAGCTAGAGCTAGGGGGCGCCCGTGGGAGATCAACTACGAGCAGTACTTC. Translating it yields CASSKARARGRPWEINYEQYF.

The genes are TRBV5-1 and TRBJ2-3; TRBD2 matches at 9 bases. With 7 bases clipped from V and 3 bases from J, the junction kept 6 bases outside the gene matches. This CDR3 has 14 amino acids. From germline, CDR1 is SGHRS and CDR2 YFSETQ. The CDR3 nucleotides are TGCGCCAGCCGTGTCACTAGCGGGACAGATACGCAGTATTTT. It yields the protein CASRVTSGTDTQYF.

This chain joins TRBV30 and TRBJ1-1; 8 bases align to TRBD1. With V trimmed by 0 bases and J by 4 bases, 7 bases remained unmatched. This CDR3 region has 15 residues. The germline V gene has CDR1 GTSNPN and CDR2 SVGIG (reference sequence). CDR3 DNA sequence: TGTGCCTGGAGTGTAAAGGGTACAGGGGGCACTGAAGCTTTCTTT. This codes for CAWSVKGTGGTEAFF.

This chain joins TRBV7-9 and TRBJ2-1, with 12 nucleotides matching TRBD2. V was pared by 4 bases and J by 7 bases, with 5 bases of the junction left unmatched. The CDR3 runs to 15 residues. CDR1 and CDR2 (germline): SEHNR, FQNEAQ (reference sequence). DNA for the CDR3: TGTGCCAGCAGCTCACCGGGACTAGCGGGTAATGAGCAGTTCTTC. Amino acid sequence: CASSSPGLAGNEQFF.

The V call is TRBV6-5, the J call TRBJ2-1, with TRBD1 matching over 8 bases. The CDR3 consists of 15 residues. V trimming: 2 bases; J trimming: 9 bases; junction bases outside the gene matches: 9. Germline CDR1 and CDR2: MNHEY and SVGAGI. CDR3 DNA: TGTGCCAGCAGTTACGAGGACAGGGTCGGTGGTGAGCAGTTCTTC. Translating it yields CASSYEDRVGGEQFF.

The rearrangement uses TRBV30 and TRBJ2-4; D unresolved. Trimming took off 2 bases at V and 2 bases at J, with 10 bases between the two ends. Germline CDR1 is GTSNPN and CDR2 is SVGIG (reference sequence). The CDR3 contains 14 residues. CDR3 DNA: TGTGCCTGGAGTCTAGATTTATCCAAAAACATTCAGTACTTC. Protein sequence: CAWSLDLSKNIQYF.

This clone was detected a few times. The chain joins TRBV6-5 to TRBJ2-7; 8 nucleotides agree with TRBD2. CDR3 length: 16 residues. Unmatched junction bases numbered 7, after V lost 3 bases and J lost 0 bases. The germline V gene encodes CDR1 MNHEY and CDR2 SVGAGI. The CDR3 coding sequence is TGTGCCAGCAGTTATGAGAGGCGGGAGGACTCCTACGAGCAGTACTTC. Translating it yields CASSYERREDSYEQYF.